The clone carrying this T cell receptor (beta chain) was counted between two and nine times. The data are from a study of blood T cell repertoires in COVID-19. Study information: T cells, B-cell-depleted T cells, or PBMCs provided the cDNA or gDNA that served as material.

With V trimmed by 1 base and J by 6 bases, 5 bases remained unmatched. This CDR3 contains 14 residues. Germline-derived CDR1 and CDR2 are SGHNT and YYREEE (reference sequence). Assay: immunoSEQ multiplex PCR; the TCRdb copy retains only in-frame clones and omits some. The table lists about 310,000 clones, more than 75% of them singletons, with 1% in the top ten. The sequence was obtained from a man aged 45-65 years with active or convalescent COVID-19. This rearrangement joins TRBV5-4 to TRBJ1-2, with 8 bases lining up with TRBD1. The sequenced material came from peripheral blood. The CDR3 loop reads CASSLNRGFNGYTF. The CDR3 DNA reads as TGTGCCAGCAGCTTGAACAGGGGGTTTAATGGCTACACCTTC.